This T cell receptor (beta chain) is from a study of long-term antiretroviral therapy in people with HIV. Looking at the study overall: The earliest samples came about a decade before the 2015 immediate-ART recommendation.

This clone was seen a handful of times. The antigen is unknown. Whole-study findings and limits: Subsequent to ART, diversity was augmented yet persisted below that of transplant donor controls. Blood sampling spanned 2004 to 2017, possibly under older ART regimens. CDR3 lengths in HIV samples spanned a narrower range than controls.

CDR3 size: 14 residues. Trimming at V came to 5 bases and at J to 4 bases, leaving 6 bases not matched to a gene. Germline loops: CDR1 SEHNR, CDR2 FQNEAQ (reference sequence). Runs used v3.0 of the immunoSEQ assay and were done at survey level. Repertoires were generated with immunoSEQ multiplex PCR, while TCRdb's copy carries only in-frame clones and drops some. The data contain about 35,000 clones, roughly 74% of them singletons. The chain has TRBV7-9 and TRBJ1-2; 8 positions agree with TRBD1. This receptor was identified in a man aged 50 to 60 with HIV. Sequences were derived from unsorted PBMCs, sampled 3 years after starting antiretroviral therapy. The CDR3 spells CASSLQGEIYGYTF. The CDR3 DNA sequence: TGTGCCAGCAGCCTACAGGGGGAGATCTATGGCTACACCTTC.